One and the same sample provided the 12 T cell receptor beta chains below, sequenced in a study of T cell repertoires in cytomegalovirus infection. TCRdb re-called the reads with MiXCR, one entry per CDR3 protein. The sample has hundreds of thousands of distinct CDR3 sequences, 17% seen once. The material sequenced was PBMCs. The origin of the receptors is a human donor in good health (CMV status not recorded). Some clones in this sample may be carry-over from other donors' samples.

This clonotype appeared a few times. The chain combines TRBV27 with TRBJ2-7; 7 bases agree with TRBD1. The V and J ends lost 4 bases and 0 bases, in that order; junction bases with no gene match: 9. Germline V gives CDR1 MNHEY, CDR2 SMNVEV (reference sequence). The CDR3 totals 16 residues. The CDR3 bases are TGTGCCAGCAGTTGGCAAGGGGGCAGGGACTCCTACGAGCAGTACTTC. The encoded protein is CASSWQGGRDSYEQYF.

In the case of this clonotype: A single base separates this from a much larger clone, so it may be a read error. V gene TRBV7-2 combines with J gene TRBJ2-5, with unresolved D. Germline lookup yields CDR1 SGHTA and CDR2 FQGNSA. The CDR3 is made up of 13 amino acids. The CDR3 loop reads CASSLVDLETRYF. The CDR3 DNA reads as TGTGCCAGCAGCTTAGTGGACCTGGAGACCCGGTACTTC.

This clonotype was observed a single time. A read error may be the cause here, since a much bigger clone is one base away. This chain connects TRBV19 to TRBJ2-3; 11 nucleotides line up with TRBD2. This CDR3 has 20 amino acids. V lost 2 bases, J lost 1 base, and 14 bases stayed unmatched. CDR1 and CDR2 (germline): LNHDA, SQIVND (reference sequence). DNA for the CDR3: TGTGCCAGTAGTATATTCCCAGGATCCCCGACTAGCGGGGGCACAGATACGCAGTATTTT. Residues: CASSIFPGSPTSGGTDTQYF. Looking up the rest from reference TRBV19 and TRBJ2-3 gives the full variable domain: DGGITQSPKYLFRKEGQNVTLSCEQNLNHDAMYWYRQDPGQGLRLIYYSQIVNDFQKGDIAEGYSVSREKKESFPLTVTSAQKNPTAFYLCASSIFPGSPTSGGTDTQYFGPGTRLTVL.

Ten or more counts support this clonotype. The CDR3 here is CASSLRQTTGTETQYF. The DNA of the CDR3 is TGTGCCAGCAGCTTACGGCAGACCACGGGGACAGAGACCCAGTACTTC. The chain employs TRBV7-9 and TRBJ2-5; D is possibly TRBD1 or TRBD2 (5 bases each). Deletions cut 2 bases from V and 4 bases from J, with 17 bases between. The CDR3 totals 16 residues. Germline CDR1 and CDR2: SEHNR and FQNEAQ (reference sequence).

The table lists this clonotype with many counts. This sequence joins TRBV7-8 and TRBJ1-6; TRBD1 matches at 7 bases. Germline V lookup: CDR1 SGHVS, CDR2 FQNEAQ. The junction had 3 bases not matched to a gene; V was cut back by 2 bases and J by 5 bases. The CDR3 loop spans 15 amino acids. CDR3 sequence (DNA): TGTGCCAGCAGCTTAATGGGACAGCATAATTCACCCCTCCACTTT. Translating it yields CASSLMGQHNSPLHF.

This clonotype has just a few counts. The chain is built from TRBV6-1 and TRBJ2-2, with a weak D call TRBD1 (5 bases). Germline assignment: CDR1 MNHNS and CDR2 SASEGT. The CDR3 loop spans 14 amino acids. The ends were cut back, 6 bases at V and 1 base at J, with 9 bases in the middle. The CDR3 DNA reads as TGTGCCAGCAGGAACCAGGGGAACACCGGGGAGCTGTTTTTT. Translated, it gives CASRNQGNTGELFF.

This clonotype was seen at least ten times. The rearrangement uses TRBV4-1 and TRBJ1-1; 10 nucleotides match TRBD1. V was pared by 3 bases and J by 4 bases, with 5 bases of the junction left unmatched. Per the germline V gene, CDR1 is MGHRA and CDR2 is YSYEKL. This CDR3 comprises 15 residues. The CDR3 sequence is CASSHGDRGLTEAFF. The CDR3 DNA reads TGCGCCAGCAGCCATGGGGACAGGGGCCTCACTGAAGCTTTCTTT.

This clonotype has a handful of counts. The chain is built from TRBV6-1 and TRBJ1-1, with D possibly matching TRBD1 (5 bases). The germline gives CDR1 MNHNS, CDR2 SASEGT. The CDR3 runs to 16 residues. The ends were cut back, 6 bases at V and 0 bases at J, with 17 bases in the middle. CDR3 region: CASRKQGTGVNTEAFF. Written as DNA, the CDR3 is TGTGCCAGCAGGAAACAAGGGACGGGGGTGAACACTGAAGCTTTCTTT.

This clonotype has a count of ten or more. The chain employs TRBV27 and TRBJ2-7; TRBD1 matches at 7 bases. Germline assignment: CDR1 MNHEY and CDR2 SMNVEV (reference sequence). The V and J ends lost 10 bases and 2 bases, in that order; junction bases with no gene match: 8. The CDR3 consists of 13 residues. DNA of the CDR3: TGTGCCACTAGAGGGGGCAGGGCCTACGAGCAGTACTTC. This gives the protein CATRGGRAYEQYF.

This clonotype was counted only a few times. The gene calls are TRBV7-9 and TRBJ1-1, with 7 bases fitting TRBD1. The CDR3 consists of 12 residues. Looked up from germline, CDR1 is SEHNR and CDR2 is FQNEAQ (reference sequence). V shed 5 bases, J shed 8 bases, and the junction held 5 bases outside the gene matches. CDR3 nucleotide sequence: TGTGCCAGCAGCCGAGGGACAGTCGAAGCTTTCTTT. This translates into CASSRGTVEAFF.

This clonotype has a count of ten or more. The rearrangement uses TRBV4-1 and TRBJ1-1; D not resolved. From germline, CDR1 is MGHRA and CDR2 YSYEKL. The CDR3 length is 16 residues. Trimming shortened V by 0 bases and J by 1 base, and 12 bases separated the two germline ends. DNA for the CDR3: TGCGCCAGCAGCCAAGATATCGGCCGCAGGAACACTGAAGCTTTCTTT. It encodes CASSQDIGRRNTEAFF.

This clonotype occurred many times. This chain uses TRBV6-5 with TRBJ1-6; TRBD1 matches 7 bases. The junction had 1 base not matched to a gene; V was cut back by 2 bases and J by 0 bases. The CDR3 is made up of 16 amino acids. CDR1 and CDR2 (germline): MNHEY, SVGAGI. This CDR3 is CASSYTGDSYNSPLHF. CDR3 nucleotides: TGTGCCAGCAGTTACACAGGGGACTCCTATAATTCACCCCTCCACTTT.